This T cell receptor (beta chain) was retrieved from a study of blood T cells in healthy people across ages (dated by TCRdb to 2015 to 2017). A note on the overall study: In model experiments, roughly one uniquely barcoded TCR beta cDNA molecule per two T cells was captured by template switching. Using deep sequencing normalized with unique cDNA molecular identifiers, the study measured how TCR beta repertoire diversity changes with age. Four age groups were formed from the donors: young (average roughly 15 years), middle-aged (approximately 40), aged (62) and long-lived (roughly 81). Two additional independent replicas of 1 million unique cDNA reads from the same blood draw were analyzed for two donors (one aged 18 to 30 and one aged 80 or older).

In regard to this clonotype: Its antigen is still unknown. It has no much larger one-base neighbor in the sample; base qualities were not kept.

Donors were a few dozen systemically healthy Caucasian individuals from Russia aged roughly 6 to 90 years. Each donor gave roughly 9.5 milliliters of peripheral blood, collected into EDTA-treated Vacutainer tubes. Ficoll-Paque density-gradient centrifugation was used to isolate PBMCs, with at least 7 million per sample. Trizol reagent was used to extract total RNA from the PBMCs, yielding at least 6 micrograms per sample. Naive CD45RAhigh/CD27high T cell percentages were measured by flow cytometry on a PBMC aliquot from every donor. Libraries came from 5' RACE. Sequencing was performed on an Illumina HiSeq 2500. The second PCR ran for about 6 to 11 cycles and used a J-beta primer mix along with a sample-barcoded 5' primer. A template-switch 5' adaptor carrying 12 random nucleotides introduced a unique molecular identifier onto each TCR beta cDNA molecule. Each sample yielded at least 3 million CDR3-containing paired-end reads. The Mint cDNA synthesis kit, primed by a TRBC-specific oligonucleotide, was used to synthesize first-strand cDNA from all RNA. Following uracil-DNA glycosylase treatment, a first 18-cycle PCR with universal primers M1SS and BC2_uni_R was performed on all cDNA. In the original analysis: For normalization, 1 million high-quality reads were randomly selected from each sample, with every read carrying a distinct molecular identifier. Reads sharing molecular identifiers were discarded rather than binned into consensus sequences. MiTCR, run with a Q25 quality threshold and the strictest error-elimination algorithm, handled CDR3 identification, clonotype clustering and error correction. A nonparametric unseen species model with Euler transformation was used to estimate a lower bound on total TCR beta diversity. The public sequencing data were trimmed at Q25 with fastp and processed into clonotypes with MiXCR by TCRdb, which kept only in-frame beta chains. Each record represents a unique CDR3 protein, reported with the most common genes and DNA among its rows. None of the V and J calls come from the authors' own analysis; TCRdb made them. Within this sample are 800,000 to 950,000 distinct CDR3 sequences, with about 29% of them counted one time only. The ten largest account for 9.5% to 13% of the sample.

Deletion took 11 bases off V and 7 bases off J, with a span of 20 bases between the germline ends. The CDR3 sequence holds 13 residues, the cysteine and phenylalanine included. Only the CDR3 part of the read is kept: 39 bases, read in frame from the first base. Study-level results and caveats: Compared with the aged group, the long-lived group had more naive CD4+ T cells, fewer expanded clones and increased TCR diversity, suggesting age selection. Donor CMV infection status was unknown, potentially confounding age-related changes in expanded clonotypes. As age increased, observed TCR beta diversity per million T cells dropped in a roughly linear way, and a significant reduction was already evident by age 40. Estimates of total diversity based on one million sequenced T cells were considered lower bounds and underestimates. There was a strong correlation between observed TCR beta diversity and the percentage of naive T cells measured by flow cytometry. Since profiling was done on bulk unsorted PBMCs, naive and antigen-experienced compartments could not be conclusively compared.

This sample also belongs to another study, concerning T cells of mothers and their children. As described in the second report: Nine systemically healthy Caucasian individuals served as donors, namely three mothers together with their six children. cDNA synthesis consumed the entire amount of extracted RNA, loaded at around 1.5 ug RNA in each 15 ul reaction. In the second PCR, the M1S primer added sample barcodes and 2-4 random nucleotides. Over 8.5 million TCR beta CDR3 reads were obtained for each mother, and 2.7 million or so reads were obtained for each child. Thymic selection similarly shapes TCR recombination output in related and unrelated pairs, with minor effect from inherited differences. Normalized repertoire overlap was always found to be slightly, but never significantly, higher in related mother-child pairs than in unrelated mother-child pairs. No persistent microchimeric T cell clones were found, with a detection sensitivity of approximately 94 clones per million clonotypes. The study used deep NGS to compare TCR beta repertoires of mothers and children, seeking features distinguishing related mother-child pairs from unrelated individuals. On average, the children were approximately 12 +/- 4 years old, while the mothers were approximately 40 +/- 4 years old. Libraries were sequenced on Illumina HiSeq 2000 with 100+100 nt paired-end reads after adapter ligation with NEBNext reagents. To avoid cross-contamination, the mother libraries and the child libraries were prepared a month apart and sequenced in separate runs. Between roughly 500,000 and 2,000,000 distinct TCR beta clonotypes were identified per donor. Naive TCR beta clonotypes were estimated from low-frequency clonotypes matched to each donor's FACS-determined naive share, without sorting.

In this chain, TRBV12-3 or TRBV12-4 is recombined with TRBJ1-1; D gene: possibly TRBD1, on 5 matching bases. Material for sequencing was blood. The receptor comes from a middle-aged woman in good health. The DNA sequence follows: TGTGCCTCCCGAAGCAGGGAGAAGGGTGAAGCTTTCTTT. Its product reads: CASRSREKGEAFF.